These T cell receptor beta chains were read from a single sample in a study of T cell responses to AZD1222 COVID-19 vaccine. This table comes from immunoSEQ multiplex PCR, and its TCRdb copy is limited to in-frame clones, with some not included. The sample lists approximately 140,000 clones; roughly 90% were seen once. Sample: peripheral blood, taken on day 0 of AZD1222 vaccination. The receptor set was obtained from an adult in good health. The CDR3 runs from the conserved cysteine through the conserved F or W. Each record gives: J gene, D gene, V gene, clone size, CDR3 DNA, CDR3 protein. The D gene is left open where the match is weak. Clone size is not always given. Where it is, it says once, few, many or a class for expanded clones.

J gene: TRBJ2-1; D gene: TRBD1; V gene: TRBV6-5; clone size: -; CDR3 DNA: TGTGCCAGCACGCCAACAGGGGGCTACAATGAGCAGTTCTTC; CDR3 protein: CASTPTGGYNEQFF
J gene: TRBJ2-3; D gene: TRBD2; V gene: TRBV5-1; clone size: -; CDR3 DNA: TGCGCCAGCCGGGGAGGGGATTTTGGCACAGATACGCAGTATTTT; CDR3 protein: CASRGGDFGTDTQYF
J gene: TRBJ2-1; D gene: -; V gene: TRBV7-7; clone size: once; CDR3 DNA: TGTGCCAGCAGCCTACTTACTAGCAGCAATGAGCAGTTCTTC; CDR3 protein: CASSLLTSSNEQFF
J gene: TRBJ1-2; D gene: -; V gene: TRBV7-2; clone size: -; CDR3 DNA: TGTGCCAGCAGCAGGCGGTCAGGGACCAACTATGGCTACACCTTC; CDR3 protein: CASSRRSGTNYGYTF
J gene: TRBJ2-1; D gene: TRBD1; V gene: TRBV7-2; clone size: -; CDR3 DNA: TGTGCCAGCAGCTTAGGGACAGGGAATGAGCAGTTCTTC; CDR3 protein: CASSLGTGNEQFF
J gene: TRBJ2-3; D gene: -; V gene: TRBV3-1/TRBV3-2; clone size: -; CDR3 DNA: TGTGCCAGCAGCCACGGCGGGAGCACAGATACGCAGTATTTT; CDR3 protein: CASSHGGSTDTQYF
J gene: TRBJ2-1; D gene: TRBD2; V gene: TRBV5-1; clone size: -; CDR3 DNA: TGCGCCAGCAGCTTGCTTAAACTAGCGGGAGATGGATACAATGAGCAGTTCTTC; CDR3 protein: CASSLLKLAGDGYNEQFF
J gene: TRBJ1-1; D gene: -; V gene: TRBV7-8; clone size: -; CDR3 DNA: TGTGCCAGCAGCTTAACCCCCAGGGGCATGAACACTGAAGCTTTCTTT; CDR3 protein: CASSLTPRGMNTEAFF
J gene: TRBJ1-4; D gene: TRBD1; V gene: TRBV7-2; clone size: -; CDR3 DNA: TGTGCCAGCAGCTTAAGGGGGACAGGTCCCTCAACTAATGAAAAACTGTTTTTT; CDR3 protein: CASSLRGTGPSTNEKLFF
J gene: TRBJ2-3; D gene: -; V gene: TRBV7-9; clone size: -; CDR3 DNA: TGTGCCAGCGTCAAGACCGGACGGGCCCCTACGCAGTATTTT; CDR3 protein: CASVKTGRAPTQYF
J gene: TRBJ1-2; D gene: -; V gene: TRBV7-2; clone size: -; CDR3 DNA: TGTGCCAGCAGCTTCGGCCAGAACTATGGCTACACCTTC; CDR3 protein: CASSFGQNYGYTF
J gene: TRBJ2-5; D gene: -; V gene: TRBV5-6; clone size: -; CDR3 DNA: TGTGCCAGCAGCCAGGGACGGCGCCAAGAGACCCAGTACTTC; CDR3 protein: CASSQGRRQETQYF
J gene: TRBJ1-5; D gene: -; V gene: TRBV13; clone size: -; CDR3 DNA: TGTGCCAGCAGCTTAGGGCCCAATCAGCCCCAGCATTTT; CDR3 protein: CASSLGPNQPQHF
J gene: TRBJ1-5; D gene: TRBD1; V gene: TRBV3-1/TRBV3-2; clone size: -; CDR3 DNA: TGTGCCAGCAGCCAACGGACAGGGGTGAATCAGCCCCAGCATTTT; CDR3 protein: CASSQRTGVNQPQHF
J gene: TRBJ2-2; D gene: -; V gene: TRBV7-9; clone size: -; CDR3 DNA: TGTGCCAGCAGCTTTTTCCACCTTGGGGGCACCGGGGAGCTGTTTTTT; CDR3 protein: CASSFFHLGGTGELFF
J gene: TRBJ1-6; D gene: TRBD1; V gene: TRBV15; clone size: -; CDR3 DNA: TGTGCCACCATCCGACAGGGGAGAGCTAATTCACCCCTCCACTTT; CDR3 protein: CATIRQGRANSPLHF
J gene: TRBJ1-5; D gene: TRBD1; V gene: TRBV27; clone size: -; CDR3 DNA: TGTGCCAGCAGTTTACGGGGGAGACAGGGGTCAGAGGCCCAGCATTTT; CDR3 protein: CASSLRGRQGSEAQHF
J gene: TRBJ2-7; D gene: TRBD2; V gene: TRBV19; clone size: few; CDR3 DNA: TGTGCCAGTAGTATCGCTTACGGGGCTAGCGGGTCCCGGAGGAACGAGCAGTACTTC; CDR3 protein: CASSIAYGASGSRRNEQYF
J gene: TRBJ1-2; D gene: -; V gene: TRBV2; clone size: -; CDR3 DNA: TGTGCCAGCAGTGTTCTAACGTCGGCCACCTATGGCTACACCTTC; CDR3 protein: CASSVLTSATYGYTF
J gene: TRBJ2-2; D gene: -; V gene: TRBV29-1; clone size: few; CDR3 DNA: TGCAGCGTTATAGAAGGGGGGACCGGGGAGCTGTTTTTT; CDR3 protein: CSVIEGGTGELFF
J gene: TRBJ2-1; D gene: TRBD2; V gene: TRBV12-3/TRBV12-4; clone size: -; CDR3 DNA: TGTGCCAGCAGTCATAGCGGGAGCGAGCAGTTCTTC; CDR3 protein: CASSHSGSEQFF
J gene: TRBJ1-2; D gene: TRBD1; V gene: TRBV28; clone size: -; CDR3 DNA: TGTGCCAGCCACCAACAGGGGCGGGGCTACACCTTC; CDR3 protein: CASHQQGRGYTF
J gene: TRBJ1-6; D gene: TRBD1; V gene: TRBV27; clone size: -; CDR3 DNA: TGTGCCAGCAGGGGGACAGTCCTCAATTCACCCCTCCACTTT; CDR3 protein: CASRGTVLNSPLHF
J gene: TRBJ1-1; D gene: TRBD1; V gene: TRBV7-9; clone size: -; CDR3 DNA: TGTGCCAGCAGCCTTGCGGACAGGGGGAACACTGAAGCTTTCTTT; CDR3 protein: CASSLADRGNTEAFF
J gene: TRBJ2-7; D gene: TRBD1; V gene: TRBV10-3; clone size: -; CDR3 DNA: TGTGCCATCACCACGGACAGGGGATACGAGCAGTACTTC; CDR3 protein: CAITTDRGYEQYF
J gene: TRBJ2-1; D gene: TRBD2; V gene: TRBV4-2; clone size: -; CDR3 DNA: TGTGCCAGCAGCCAAGAGCTGGGGGGGGCTAGCGGGAGGTACAATGAGCAGTTCTTC; CDR3 protein: CASSQELGGASGRYNEQFF
J gene: TRBJ1-1; D gene: -; V gene: TRBV6-2/TRBV6-3; clone size: -; CDR3 DNA: TGTGCCAGCAGTTACGCGGGGTGGAGTACCGGAAAAACTGAAGCTTTCTTT; CDR3 protein: CASSYAGWSTGKTEAFF
J gene: TRBJ2-1; D gene: TRBD2; V gene: TRBV11-3; clone size: -; CDR3 DNA: TGTGCCAGCAGCTTACACGGACTAGGGAGTTACAATGAGCAGTTCTTC; CDR3 protein: CASSLHGLGSYNEQFF
J gene: TRBJ1-3; D gene: -; V gene: TRBV28; clone size: -; CDR3 DNA: TGTGCCAGCAGTTTAGCCCGGACAGCTGGAAACACCATATATTTT; CDR3 protein: CASSLARTAGNTIYF
J gene: TRBJ2-7; D gene: TRBD2; V gene: TRBV6-2/TRBV6-3; clone size: -; CDR3 DNA: TGTGCCAGCAGTTCGCCGACTAGCGAGAAATCCTACGAGCAGTACTTC; CDR3 protein: CASSSPTSEKSYEQYF
J gene: TRBJ2-7; D gene: -; V gene: TRBV11-3; clone size: -; CDR3 DNA: TGTGCCAGCGGACAGAGCTCCTACGAGCAGTACTTC; CDR3 protein: CASGQSSYEQYF
J gene: TRBJ2-7; D gene: -; V gene: TRBV28; clone size: -; CDR3 DNA: TGTGCCAGCAGAAGCGGAGGAATTAAATACGAGCAGTACTTC; CDR3 protein: CASRSGGIKYEQYF
J gene: TRBJ1-4; D gene: -; V gene: TRBV30; clone size: -; CDR3 DNA: TGTGCCTGGAGGGGGCGTAGGGATGAAAAACTGTTTTTT; CDR3 protein: CAWRGRRDEKLFF
J gene: TRBJ1-1; D gene: -; V gene: TRBV4-1; clone size: few; CDR3 DNA: TGCGCCAGCAGCCAAGATTGGGTGGGTCAGACTGAAGCTTTCTTT; CDR3 protein: CASSQDWVGQTEAFF
J gene: TRBJ2-5; D gene: TRBD2; V gene: TRBV10-3; clone size: -; CDR3 DNA: TGTGCCATCAGTGAGTCTTTGGGACTAGCGGGGGCGAAAGAGACCCAGTACTTC; CDR3 protein: CAISESLGLAGAKETQYF
J gene: TRBJ1-1; D gene: -; V gene: TRBV28; clone size: -; CDR3 DNA: TGTGCCAGCAGTTTATTGGAAAACACTGAAGCTTTCTTT; CDR3 protein: CASSLLENTEAFF
J gene: TRBJ1-1; D gene: TRBD1; V gene: TRBV6-5; clone size: -; CDR3 DNA: TGTGCCAGCAGTCGACTTCGGGGGACAGGAGCTTTCTTT; CDR3 protein: CASSRLRGTGAFF
J gene: TRBJ1-5; D gene: -; V gene: TRBV28; clone size: once; CDR3 DNA: TGTGCCAGCATGAAGGGGGATCAGCCCCAGCATTTT; CDR3 protein: CASMKGDQPQHF
J gene: TRBJ1-3; D gene: -; V gene: TRBV7-2; clone size: -; CDR3 DNA: TGTGCCAGCAGCCTAATCCCCCCTCAGGATATCTCTGGAAACACCATATATTTT; CDR3 protein: CASSLIPPQDISGNTIYF
J gene: TRBJ1-3; D gene: -; V gene: TRBV3-1/TRBV3-2; clone size: -; CDR3 DNA: TGTGCCAGCAGCCAAGGGGGAGCCTCTGGAAACACCATATATTTT; CDR3 protein: CASSQGGASGNTIYF
J gene: TRBJ2-2; D gene: -; V gene: TRBV5-1; clone size: -; CDR3 DNA: TGCGCCAGCCTCCAGGGCGGGAACACCGGGGAGCTGTTTTTT; CDR3 protein: CASLQGGNTGELFF
J gene: TRBJ1-2; D gene: -; V gene: TRBV12-3/TRBV12-4; clone size: -; CDR3 DNA: TGTGCCAGCAGTTTTGGGCAGAACTACACCTTC; CDR3 protein: CASSFGQNYTF
J gene: TRBJ2-5; D gene: -; V gene: TRBV27; clone size: -; CDR3 DNA: TGTGCCAGCAGTTTGGTCGCAGGGGTCCCAGAGACCCAGTACTTC; CDR3 protein: CASSLVAGVPETQYF
J gene: TRBJ2-3; D gene: -; V gene: TRBV27; clone size: -; CDR3 DNA: TGTGCCAGCAGTTTGGGAGATACGCAGTATTTT; CDR3 protein: CASSLGDTQYF
J gene: TRBJ2-1; D gene: TRBD2; V gene: TRBV5-1; clone size: -; CDR3 DNA: TGCGCCAGCAGCGGGACTAGCGGGAGTTTCTACAATGAGCAGTTCTTC; CDR3 protein: CASSGTSGSFYNEQFF
J gene: TRBJ1-6; D gene: TRBD1; V gene: TRBV4-1; clone size: -; CDR3 DNA: TGCGCCAGCAGAATAAGGACAGGGTATAATTCACCCCTCCACTTT; CDR3 protein: CASRIRTGYNSPLHF
J gene: TRBJ1-1; D gene: TRBD1; V gene: TRBV6-5; clone size: -; CDR3 DNA: TGTGCCAGCGGCCGGGACAGGGGAGCTTTCTTT; CDR3 protein: CASGRDRGAFF